Shown below are 32 T cell receptor beta chains from a single sample sequenced in a study of human T cells and chemical hapten exposure. TCRdb fed the RACE reads into MiXCR, producing one record per CDR3 protein. Of some 84,000 distinct CDR3 sequences listed, over 9.5% are singletons. As for time point: patch test 2, 6 weeks after DPC sensitization. As to treatment: therapeutic diphenylcyclopropenone sensitization with weekly scalp DPC. The source material was whole blood, sampled in connection with sensitization to the hapten diphenylcyclopropenone (DPC). These receptor sequences come from a woman between 45 and 65 years old with alopecia areata. Some clones in this sample may be carry-over from other donors' samples.

This clonotype was counted at least ten times. The chain employs TRBV4-2 and TRBJ2-1, with 12 positions matching TRBD2. Germline CDR1 and CDR2: LGHNA and YNFKEQ. The CDR3 is 15 residues long. J gave up 5 bases and V 6 bases, and 5 bases lay outside the gene matches. As DNA, the CDR3 is TGTGCCAGCAGGGGGAGACTAGCGGGAGACAATGAGCAGTTCTTC. Residues: CASRGRLAGDNEQFF.

By its share, this clonotype is medium-sized (0.01 to 0.1%). The chain couples TRBV4-3 to TRBJ2-3; D not certain. Germline V gene sequence: CDR1 LGHNA, CDR2 YSLEER. Deletions cut 0 bases from V and 2 bases from J, with 12 bases between. The CDR3 length is 16 residues. The CDR3 spells CASSQDVGISTDTQYF. As DNA, the CDR3 is TGCGCCAGCAGCCAAGATGTGGGCATTTCCACAGATACGCAGTATTTT.

The sample holds one count of this clonotype. The chain links TRBV20-1 to TRBJ2-7; D gene uncertain. This CDR3 contains 12 residues. Trimming took 5 bases from V and 2 from J, leaving 10 bases between them. CDR1 is DFQATT, CDR2 SNEGSKA, per germline (reference sequence). The CDR3 DNA is TGCAGTGCTTTACTAAGGGCCTACGAGCAGTACTTC. It yields the protein CSALLRAYEQYF.

Note on this clonotype: A single base separates this from a much larger clone, so it may be a read error. The CDR3 loop reads CASVITDTQYF. CDR3 bases: TGTGCCAGCGTGATTACAGATACGCAGTATTTT. The chain employs TRBV12-3 or TRBV12-4 and TRBJ2-3; D is undetermined. Between the trimmed V and J ends, which lost 8 bases and 3 bases, there was a span of 6 bases. The CDR3 loop spans 11 amino acids.

The sample holds many counts of this clonotype. J is TRBJ1-4 and V is TRBV28, with TRBD1 matching 9 bases. V trimming: 7 bases; J trimming: 0 bases; junction bases outside the gene matches: 9. There are 17 residues in the CDR3. CDR1 is MDHEN, CDR2 SYDVKM, per germline. The CDR3 spells CASTGRDRGATNEKLFF. The CDR3 DNA follows: TGTGCCAGCACGGGTCGCGACAGGGGGGCAACTAATGAAAAACTGTTTTTT.

This clonotype was recorded a few times. The rearrangement links TRBV18 to TRBJ1-1; TRBD1 might be the D (5 bases). The CDR3 sequence is 14 residues long. Germline CDR1 is KGHSH and CDR2 is LQKENI. Trimming pared 5 bases from V and 6 bases from J, leaving 16 bases between. The CDR3 DNA reads as TGTGCCAGCTCAGAACTCGGGGCATCGGCTGAAGCTTTCTTT. This sequence encodes CASSELGASAEAFF.

The chain carries TRBV12-3 or TRBV12-4 and TRBJ1-1; 7 bases agree with TRBD1. The CDR3 sequence is 13 residues long. Losses at the gene ends were 5 bases for V and 4 bases for J; bases not matched to a gene: 4. The CDR3 protein is CASSLTGSTEAFF. In DNA form, the CDR3 reads TGTGCCAGCAGTCTGACAGGGTCCACTGAAGCTTTCTTT.

This clonotype was seen a handful of times. V usage is TRBV7-9 and J usage is TRBJ1-1; perhaps TRBD1 as D (5 bases). V lost 1 base and J lost 2, with 11 bases in between. Germline-derived CDR1 and CDR2 are SEHNR and FQNEAQ (reference sequence). The length of the CDR3 is 15 residues. This chain's CDR3 is CASSLDAGENTEAFF. In DNA form, the CDR3 reads TGTGCCAGCAGCTTAGATGCGGGGGAAAACACTGAAGCTTTCTTT.

Many counts were recorded for this clonotype. The CDR3: CSARPSGTSGYEQYF. CDR3 sequence (DNA): TGCAGTGCGCGACCCTCAGGGACTAGCGGCTACGAGCAGTACTTC. V gene TRBV20-1 combines with J gene TRBJ2-7, with 11 bases aligning to TRBD2. The CDR3 runs to 15 residues. Germline CDR1 is DFQATT and CDR2 is SNEGSKA (reference sequence). Trimming took 6 bases from V and 3 from J; bases not matched to a gene: 10.

In this sample, this clonotype turned up a few times. V and J are TRBV4-3 and TRBJ2-7, with 7 bases that match TRBD2. The junction had 5 bases not matched to a gene; V was cut back by 1 base and J by 2 bases. The V gene's germline CDR1 is LGHNA and CDR2 YSLEER. The CDR3 has 15 amino acids. CDR3 DNA sequence: TGCGCCAGCAGCCAAGTAGGCGGGAGCACCTACGAGCAGTACTTC. Protein: CASSQVGGSTYEQYF.

The CDR3 sequence: CASSYSRGDGYTF. DNA of the CDR3: TGTGCCAGCAGTTACTCACGGGGAGATGGCTACACCTTC. The J gene is TRBJ1-2, the V gene TRBV6-6, with D uncertain. The germline CDR1 and CDR2 sequences are MNHNY and SVGAGI (reference sequence). Trimming cost V 0 bases and J 6 bases, with 8 bases left between them. There are 13 residues in the CDR3.

The chain couples TRBV20-1 to TRBJ2-7; 9 bases fit TRBD1. CDR1 is DFQATT, CDR2 SNEGSKA, per germline (reference sequence). CDR3 size: 15 residues. Trimming at V came to 4 bases and at J to 5 bases, leaving 12 bases not matched to a gene. CDR3 nucleotides: TGCAGTGCTATGCACCGGGACAGGGTAATCAACGAGCAGTACTTC. Encoded protein: CSAMHRDRVINEQYF.

The V and J genes are TRBV6-1 and TRBJ2-1; D is ambiguous. Trimming took off 2 bases at V and 9 bases at J, with 11 bases between the two ends. The CDR3 is made up of 13 amino acids. The germline V gene encodes CDR1 MNHNS and CDR2 SASEGT. DNA for the CDR3: TGTGCCAGCAGTGAAAGGCCCCCCCCTGAGCAGTTCTTC. Translated, it gives CASSERPPPEQFF.

The rearrangement links TRBV10-1 to TRBJ1-1; TRBD1 agrees at 7 bases. Germline V gene lookup returns CDR1 WNHNN and CDR2 SYGVQD (reference sequence). The CDR3 length is 15 residues. V lost 4 bases, J lost 2 bases, and 7 bases stayed unmatched. This chain's CDR3 is CASSVQGTVNTEAFF. The CDR3 nucleotides are TGCGCCAGCAGTGTTCAAGGGACAGTAAACACTGAAGCTTTCTTT.

This clonotype was seen at least ten times. The rearrangement uses TRBV7-2 and TRBJ2-1; the match to TRBD1 covers 7 bases. Germline V gene data show CDR1 as SGHTA and CDR2 as FQGNSA. The CDR3 sequence is 17 residues long. Trimming cost V 5 bases and J 0 bases; bases outside gene matches: 10. CDR3 DNA: TGTGCCAGCAGCAAACGAACCGGGACAGACTCCTACAATGAGCAGTTCTTC. Encoded protein: CASSKRTGTDSYNEQFF.

This clonotype has at least ten counts. This chain joins TRBV10-2 and TRBJ2-5; D not certain. Germline CDR1 reads WSHSY; CDR2 reads SAAADI. Trimming took 1 base from V and 6 from J, leaving 9 bases between them. This CDR3 contains 13 residues. The CDR3 DNA follows: TGCGCCAGCAGTGAGTTCCCAAGGCAGACCCAGTACTTC. Protein: CASSEFPRQTQYF.

This clonotype was detected many times. V gene TRBV18 combines with J gene TRBJ2-3, with 12 bases that match TRBD2. V dropped 4 bases and J dropped 4; count of bases not matched to a gene: 0. The CDR3 is 14 residues long. Per the germline V gene, CDR1 is KGHSH and CDR2 is LQKENI. The CDR3 bases are TGTGCCAGCTCACGGACTAGCGGGGCAGATACGCAGTATTTT. This encodes CASSRTSGADTQYF.

This clonotype has just a few counts. Compared with germline, one end of the junction differs, possibly owing to a read error. CDR3 region: CASSYRDRRSYGQYF. The CDR3 region has the DNA TGTGCCAGCAGCTACCGCGACAGGAGATCTTACGGGCAGTACTTC. The chain couples TRBV5-6 to TRBJ2-7; TRBD1 is a possible D gene (6 bases). The length of the CDR3 is 15 residues. Germline lookup yields CDR1 SGHDT and CDR2 YYEEEE.

This chain connects TRBV6-2 or TRBV6-3 to TRBJ1-5, with D possibly matching TRBD1 (6 bases). Trimming cost V 2 bases and J 11 bases, with 16 bases left between them. Germline-derived CDR1 and CDR2 are MNHEY and SVGEGT. The CDR3 consists of 14 residues. Here the CDR3 reads CASSYGTRRRSQHF. The CDR3 DNA reads as TGTGCCAGCAGTTACGGGACAAGGAGAAGATCCCAGCATTTT.

V and J are TRBV7-6 and TRBJ2-1; 8 nucleotides match TRBD1. Looked up from germline, CDR1 is SGHVS and CDR2 is FNYEAQ. Germline trimming cut 4 bases from V and 0 bases from J; bases unmatched to any gene: 5. The CDR3 contains 16 residues. The CDR3 reads CASSSYRGSSYNEQFF. The CDR3 DNA reads TGTGCCAGCAGCTCCTACAGGGGGAGCTCCTACAATGAGCAGTTCTTC. The full variable domain, completed using reference TRBV7-6 and TRBJ2-1, is GAGVSQSPRYKVTKRGQDVALRCDPISGHVSLYWYRQALGQGPEFLTYFNYEAQQDKSGLPNDRFSAERPEGSISTLTIQRTEQRDSAMYRCASSSYRGSSYNEQFFGPGTRLTVL.

This clonotype has a count of ten or more. The chain joins TRBV12-3 or TRBV12-4 to TRBJ1-4; D not certain. Trimming pared 7 bases from V and 0 bases from J, leaving 12 bases between. This CDR3 comprises 15 residues. The CDR3 DNA follows: TGTGCCAGCACCTCGGACGGTGCAACTAATGAAAAACTGTTTTTT. It translates to CASTSDGATNEKLFF.

In this sample, this clonotype turned up many times. CDR3 protein: CASSYSRDDHNEQFF. CDR3 nucleotides: TGTGCCAGCAGTTACTCGAGGGACGACCACAATGAGCAGTTCTTC. The V call is TRBV6-6, the J call TRBJ2-1; perhaps D is TRBD1 or TRBD2 (5 bases each). V was pared by 0 bases and J by 5 bases, with 11 bases between. The length of the CDR3 is 15 residues. Germline CDR1 MNHNY, CDR2 SVGAGI (reference sequence).

This clonotype occurred many times. The rearrangement links TRBV21-1 to TRBJ1-6; the table's D call, TRBD1, has no DNA check behind it. TRBV21-1 represents a pseudogene. This CDR3 is built from 18 residues. The CDR3 DNA follows: TGTGCCAGCAGCAAGGGTGGCCCCTATTCCTATGATAATTCACCCCTCCACTTT. This gives the protein CASSKGGPYSYDNSPLHF.

The chain combines TRBV29-1 with TRBJ1-2, with D unclear. The V end lost 6 bases, the J end lost 6 bases, and 17 bases lay between the germline ends. CDR1 and CDR2 from the germline V gene are SQVTM and ANQGSEA. This CDR3 is 13 amino acids long. CDR3 nucleotides: TGCAGCGTAGCTACGAGTAAGGATAATGGCTACACCTTC. Protein product: CSVATSKDNGYTF.

This clonotype turned up a few times. This chain connects TRBV7-9 to TRBJ2-2; D not resolved. V lost 1 base to trimming and J lost 2 bases, with 8 bases between them. The CDR3 runs to 15 residues. CDR1 and CDR2 (germline): SEHNR, FQNEAQ (reference sequence). The CDR3 here is CASSLVRINTGELFF. CDR3 coding DNA: TGTGCCAGCAGCTTAGTGCGGATAAACACCGGGGAGCTGTTTTTT.

This clonotype was seen a few times. This chain links TRBV7-8 with TRBJ2-1; D might be TRBD2 (5 bases). V dropped 5 bases and J dropped 4 bases, with 21 bases sitting between them. CDR1 SGHVS and CDR2 FQNEAQ come from the germline V gene. There are 17 residues in the CDR3. The CDR3 nucleotides are TGTGCCAGCAGCCCCCGGGCATTAGCGAATGCTTACAATGAGCAGTTCTTC. It codes for CASSPRALANAYNEQFF. Complete variable domain (other parts from reference TRBV7-8 and TRBJ2-1): GAGVSQSPRYKVAKRGQDVALRCDPISGHVSLFWYQQALGQGPEFLTYFQNEAQLDKSGLPSDRFFAERPEGSVSTLKIQRTQQEDSAVYLCASSPRALANAYNEQFFGPGTRLTVL.

This clonotype was counted ten times or more. This chain connects TRBV19 to TRBJ2-2; D is possibly TRBD1 (6 bases). The germline V gene encodes CDR1 LNHDA and CDR2 SQIVND (reference sequence). CDR3 length: 14 amino acids. V was trimmed by 7 bases and J by 1 base, leaving 10 bases between them. The CDR3 sequence is CASTLTGNTGELFF. The CDR3, as DNA: TGTGCCAGTACCCTGACAGGGAACACCGGGGAGCTGTTTTTT.

This clonotype was found many times. The chain employs TRBV10-2 and TRBJ1-1, with D possibly being TRBD1 (5 bases). The CDR3 has 14 residues. Trimming pared 7 bases from V and 1 base from J, leaving 13 bases between. Germline CDR1 WSHSY, CDR2 SAAADI. The CDR3 nucleotides are TGCGCCAGCATACCCACGAGGGGGAACACTGAAGCTTTCTTT. Its protein product is CASIPTRGNTEAFF.

This chain joins TRBV27 and TRBJ1-2; weak D call: TRBD1 (6 bases). The CDR3 is made up of 15 amino acids. CDR1 is MNHEY, CDR2 SMNVEV, per germline (reference sequence). Trimming stripped 2 bases from V and 8 bases from J, with 18 bases between. CDR3 bases: TGTGCCAGCAGTTTACAGGGGACTTTTCTTATGGGCTACACCTTC. Amino acids: CASSLQGTFLMGYTF.

This clonotype came up many times. J is TRBJ2-3 and V is TRBV20-1; D remains ambiguous. CDR1 and CDR2 (germline): DFQATT, SNEGSKA (reference sequence). The CDR3 has 17 amino acids. V lost 1 base and J 4 bases, leaving 21 bases between the germline ends. The chain's CDR3 is CSARAQEGRVQSDTQYF. The CDR3 DNA sequence: TGCAGTGCTAGAGCTCAAGAAGGAAGGGTCCAATCAGATACGCAGTATTTT.

This clonotype was seen ten or more times. The J gene is TRBJ2-3, the V gene TRBV7-2; D is tentatively TRBD1 or TRBD2 (5 bases each). V was clipped by 2 bases and J by 2 bases, with 11 bases between them. This CDR3 has 15 amino acids. Germline V gene lookup returns CDR1 SGHTA and CDR2 FQGNSA. CDR3 DNA: TGTGCCAGCAGCTTAAGTAGGGGACCCACAGATACGCAGTATTTT. Protein: CASSLSRGPTDTQYF.

This clonotype was observed many times. CDR3: CASSEWDSQPQHF. DNA of the CDR3: TGTGCCAGCAGTGAATGGGACAGTCAGCCCCAGCATTTT. The V and J genes are TRBV2 and TRBJ1-5, with 7 bases matching TRBD1. The V gene end was trimmed by 2 bases and the J gene end by 6 bases; junction bases not matched to a gene: 1. CDR1 and CDR2 (germline): SNHLY, FYNNEI. CDR3 length equals 13 residues.